The following is a T cell receptor (beta chain) sequence with its context. Intraepithelial lymphocytes and lamina propria lymphocytes were released through processing of graft tissue. The sample belongs to a study of graft-versus-host responses after intestinal transplantation. The CDR3 consists of 15 residues. Trimming removed 0 bases at V and 0 bases at J, with 6 bases between. CDR1 and CDR2 from the germline V gene are MNHEY and SVGAGI. The method was immunoSEQ multiplex PCR; TCRdb's version includes in-frame clones alone and lacks a portion of them. Found here are more than 30,000 clones, around 87% of them singletons; the top ten hold 18%.

Sequenced here: ileum tissue, sampled about 28 weeks after intestinal transplant. This clonotype originated in a human patient who received an intestinal transplant, so some T cells may come from the graft donor. The chain employs TRBV6-5 and TRBJ1-3; D is unresolved. For the CDR3, the DNA is TGTGCCAGCAGTTACTCGACGGGCTCTGGAAACACCATATATTTT. This encodes CASSYSTGSGNTIYF.